Each of the 7 T cell receptor beta chains below was sequenced from the same sample in a study of blood T cell repertoires in COVID-19. Libraries were prepared by immunoSEQ multiplex PCR; TCRdb keeps only in-frame clonotypes and omits some of them. The data show around 180,000 clones, about nine tenths seen once. The sequencing sample was made of peripheral blood. These receptors came from a man aged 55-75 years with acute or convalescent COVID-19.

The rearrangement links TRBV19 to TRBJ1-4, with D possibly being TRBD1 (5 bases). V dropped 7 bases and J dropped 7 bases, with 7 bases sitting between them. Germline CDR1 reads LNHDA; CDR2 reads SQIVND (reference sequence). This CDR3 region has 11 residues. Here the CDR3 reads CASTQGEKLFF. CDR3 coding DNA: TGTGCCAGTACCCAGGGTGAAAAACTGTTTTTT.

The chain employs TRBV15 and TRBJ1-1; no reliable D call. The CDR3 is 14 residues long. V dropped 6 bases and J dropped 3 bases, with 14 bases sitting between them. Per the germline V gene, CDR1 is LNHNV and CDR2 is YYDKDF (reference sequence). The CDR3 nucleotides are TGTGCCACCAGTATCCAGCGCGGGTACACTGAAGCTTTCTTT. This codes for CATSIQRGYTEAFF.

The chain is built from TRBV6-5 and TRBJ1-1; no clear D gene. Germline CDR1 is MNHEY and CDR2 is SVGAGI. With 6 bases removed from V and 1 base from J, the gap between germline ends came to 6 bases. The length of the CDR3 is 12 residues. The CDR3 DNA follows: TGTGCCAGCAGAACGGGGAACACTGAAGCTTTCTTT. Translated: CASRTGNTEAFF.

The V gene is TRBV24-1, the J gene TRBJ2-3, with 8 positions matching TRBD1. The V and J ends lost 5 bases and 4 bases, in that order; junction bases with no gene match: 7. CDR1 and CDR2 from the germline V gene are KGHDR and SFDVKD. The CDR3 totals 15 residues. CDR3 nucleotide sequence: TGTGCCACCAGTGTTCAGTCAGGGGGCCCAGATACGCAGTATTTT. The encoded protein is CATSVQSGGPDTQYF.

The rearrangement links TRBV7-6 to TRBJ1-5, with TRBD1 identical over 12 bases. Germline CDR1 SGHVS, CDR2 FNYEAQ. The CDR3 covers 18 residues. J gave up 2 bases and V 5 bases, and 10 bases lay outside the gene matches. The CDR3 coding sequence is TGTGCCAGCAGCCCCCAGGGACAGGGGGCTTTCGGCAATCAGCCCCAGCATTTT. Translation: CASSPQGQGAFGNQPQHF. The full variable domain, in which reference TRBV7-6 and TRBJ1-5 provide the parts outside the CDR3, is GAGVSQSPRYKVTKRGQDVALRCDPISGHVSLYWYRQALGQGPEFLTYFNYEAQQDKSGLPNDRFSAERPEGSISTLTIQRTEQRDSAMYRCASSPQGQGAFGNQPQHFGDGTRLSIL.

The chain couples TRBV4-1 to TRBJ1-3, with D hard to call. The germline CDR1 and CDR2 sequences are MGHRA and YSYEKL. The CDR3 consists of 17 residues. Trimming removed 3 bases from V and 0 bases from J, with 15 bases in between. CDR3 sequence reads: CASSHPTRSASGNTIYF. The CDR3 DNA reads as TGCGCCAGCAGCCACCCCACTAGGTCGGCCTCTGGAAACACCATATATTTT.

The V and J genes are TRBV5-1 and TRBJ2-2; 8 nucleotides agree with TRBD2. Germline CDR1 SGHRS, CDR2 YFSETQ. The junction had 11 bases not matched to a gene; V was cut back by 4 bases and J by 6 bases. The CDR3 loop spans 16 amino acids. CDR3 protein: CASSPRGLAQPGELFF. The CDR3 DNA follows: TGCGCCAGCAGCCCCCGAGGACTAGCCCAGCCCGGGGAGCTGTTTTTT. The full variable domain, with the rest looked up from reference TRBV5-1 and TRBJ2-2, is KAGVTQTPRYLIKTRGQQVTLSCSPISGHRSVSWYQQTPGQGLQFLFEYFSETQRNKGNFPGRFSGRQFSNSRSEMNVSTLELGDSALYLCASSPRGLAQPGELFFGEGSRLTVL.